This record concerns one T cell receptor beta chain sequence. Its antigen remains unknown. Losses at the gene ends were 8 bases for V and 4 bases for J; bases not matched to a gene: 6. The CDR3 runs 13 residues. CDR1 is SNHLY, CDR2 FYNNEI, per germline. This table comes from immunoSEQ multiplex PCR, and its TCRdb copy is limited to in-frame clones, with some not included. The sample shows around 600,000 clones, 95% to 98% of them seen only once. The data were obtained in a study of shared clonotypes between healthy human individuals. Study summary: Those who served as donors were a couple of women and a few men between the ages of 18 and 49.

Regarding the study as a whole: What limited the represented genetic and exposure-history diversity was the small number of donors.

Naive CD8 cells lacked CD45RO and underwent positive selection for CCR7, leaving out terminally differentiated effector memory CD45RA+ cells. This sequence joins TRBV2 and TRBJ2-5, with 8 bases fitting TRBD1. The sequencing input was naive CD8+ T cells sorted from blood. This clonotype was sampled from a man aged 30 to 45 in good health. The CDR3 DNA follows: TGTGCCAGCGTACGGACAGGGACAGAGACCCAGTACTTC. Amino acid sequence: CASVRTGTETQYF.